The source of this T cell receptor (beta chain) is a study of blood T cell repertoires in COVID-19. Study-level background: Sources were T cells, B-cell-depleted T cells, or PBMCs; the material itself was cDNA or gDNA.

CDR1 is SGHRS, CDR2 YFSETQ, per germline. The CDR3 spans 16 residues. V lost 0 bases, J lost 0 bases, and 12 bases lay in between. This clone was detected once. Sequencing was performed with immunoSEQ multiplex PCR; in TCRdb, only in-frame clones are kept and a portion is missing. The top ten hold 7.2% of the sample, which has roughly 250,000 clones, approximately 86% seen once. This chain uses TRBV5-1 with TRBJ1-2; TRBD1 might be the D (5 bases). The TCR comes from a man aged 55 to 70 who had recovered from COVID-19. Source material: peripheral blood. The CDR3 DNA reads as TGCGCCAGCAGCTTGGCTTTGGCAGGGACTAACTATGGCTACACCTTC. As protein: CASSLALAGTNYGYTF.